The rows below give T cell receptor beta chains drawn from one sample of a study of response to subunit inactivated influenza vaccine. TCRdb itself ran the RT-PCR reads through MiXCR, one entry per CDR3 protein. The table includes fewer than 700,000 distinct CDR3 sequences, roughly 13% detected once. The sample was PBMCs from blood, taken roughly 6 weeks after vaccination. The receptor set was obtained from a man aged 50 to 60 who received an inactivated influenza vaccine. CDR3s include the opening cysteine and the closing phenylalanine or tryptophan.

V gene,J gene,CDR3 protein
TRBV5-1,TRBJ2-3,CASSQGRGASSTDTQYF
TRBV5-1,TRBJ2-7,CASSHGTVGSYEQYF
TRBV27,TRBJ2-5,CASSRGLAFETQYF
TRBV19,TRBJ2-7,CASSIGVASTYEQYF
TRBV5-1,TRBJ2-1,CASSLDLAGLGYNEQFF
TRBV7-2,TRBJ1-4,CASHESGTGNEKLFF
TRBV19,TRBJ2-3,CASSIPSGGLDTQYF
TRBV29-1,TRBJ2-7,CSVPTRQLAGYLVECEQYF
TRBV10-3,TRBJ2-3,CAINPAGGKTDTQYF
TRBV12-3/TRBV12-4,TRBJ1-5,CASSLSDQPQHF
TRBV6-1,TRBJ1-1,CASSGRTLQTGRTEAFF
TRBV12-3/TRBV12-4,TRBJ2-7,CASSPLRGLTSSYEQYF
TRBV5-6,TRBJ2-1,CASSFSPAGSYNEQFF
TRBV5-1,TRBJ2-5,CASSFQGDQETQYF
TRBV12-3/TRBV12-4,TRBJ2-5,CASSLMGQGQETQYF
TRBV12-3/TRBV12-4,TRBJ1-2,CASSSTQGNYGYTF
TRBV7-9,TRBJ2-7,CASSRMTGLASEQYF
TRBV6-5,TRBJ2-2,CASSYPTSGRASNTGELFF
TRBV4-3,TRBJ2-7,CASSQAIGETSYEQYF
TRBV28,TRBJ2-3,CASSPQPADTQYF
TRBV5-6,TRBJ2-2,CATAETGVSGELLF
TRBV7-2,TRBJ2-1,CACSLALGGDSSYNEQFF
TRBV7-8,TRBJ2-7,CASTRTGSYEQYF
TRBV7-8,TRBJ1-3,CASADEHSGNTIYF
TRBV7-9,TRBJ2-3,CASSPLSGGARDTQYF
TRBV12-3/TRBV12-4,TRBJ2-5,CASSLLSGGGAETQYF
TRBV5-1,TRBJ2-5,CASSLGAGGGTQYF
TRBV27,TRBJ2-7,CASRELAGSYEQYF
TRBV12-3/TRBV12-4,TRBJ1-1,CASSLNGNTEAFF
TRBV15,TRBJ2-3,CATSTHRTSTDTQYF
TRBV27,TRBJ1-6,CASRLQNSPLHF
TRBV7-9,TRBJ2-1,CASSSQGAVMAHEQFF
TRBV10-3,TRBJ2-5,CAISDKGESETQYF